One sample yielded the 31 T cell receptor beta chains listed below, sequenced in a study of regulatory T cells in long-lasting Graves disease. Assembly of TCR beta libraries relied on iRepertoire HTBI primers together with Arm-PCR of CDR3 regions. Via MiXCR, TCRdb re-called the multiplex PCR reads, giving one row per CDR3 protein. The sample yields some 450,000 distinct CDR3 sequences, roughly 17% seen once. Regarding time point: newly diagnosed GD, antithyroid drugs for less than 3 months. RNA extracted from PBMCs served as the sequencing template. These records were also assigned to another study, of T cells in Graves' hyperthyroidism and ophthalmopathy.

The sample here was peripheral blood mononuclear cells (PBMCs), taken at new diagnosis, from a patient treated with antithyroid drugs. These receptors came from a woman in her 30s with Graves disease.

This clonotype was counted ten times or more. The chain employs TRBV28 and TRBJ1-2, with D uncertain. V was trimmed by 5 bases and J by 3 bases, leaving 10 bases between them. This CDR3 spans 13 amino acids. Germline CDR1 and CDR2: MDHEN and SYDVKM. The CDR3: CASSITRDYGYTF. CDR3 in DNA: TGTGCCAGCAGTATCACGAGGGACTATGGCTACACCTTC.

Worth noting for this clonotype: This CDR3 fails to terminate in the conserved phenylalanine or tryptophan, so it likely reflects a read error. It is unclear where the CDR3 begins or ends on the DNA, so no DNA is shown, and the CDR3 is as TCRdb lists it. The V gene is TRBV11-3, the J gene TRBJ2-1; the listed D gene, TRBD1, was not tested against the DNA. The CDR3 comprises 13 residues, both ends counted. Germline V CDR1 and CDR2: SGHNT, YENEEA. The CDR3 sequence: CASSKGASLSNEL.

This clonotype has ten or more counts. This CDR3 is CASSLGTGGASSNQPQHF. CDR3 in DNA: TGTGCCAGCAGCCTAGGGACAGGGGGCGCGTCAAGCAATCAGCCCCAGCATTTT. The V gene is TRBV28, the J gene TRBJ1-5, with 12 bases lining up with TRBD1. This CDR3 is 18 amino acids long. V lost 6 bases and J lost 1; bases outside the gene matches: 10. Germline V gene lookup returns CDR1 MDHEN and CDR2 SYDVKM. The full variable domain, rest sourced from reference TRBV28 and TRBJ1-5, is DVKVTQSSRYLVKRTGEKVFLECVQDMDHENMFWYRQDPGLGLRLIYFSYDVKMKEKGDIPEGYSVSREKKERFSLILESASTNQTSMYLCASSLGTGGASSNQPQHFGDGTRLSIL.

This clonotype was observed a few times. The DNA of the CDR3 is TGCGCCAGCAGCCAAGATGGGGTGTCTAGCGGGAGGGAATACAATGAGCAGTTCTTC. Protein: CASSQDGVSSGREYNEQFF. V is TRBV4-1 and J is TRBJ2-1, with 12 bases that match TRBD2. The germline CDR1 and CDR2 sequences are MGHRA and YSYEKL. V shed 0 bases and J 4 bases; nucleotides not matched to a gene: 10. CDR3 size: 19 residues.

This clonotype was picked up many times. The chain joins TRBV20-1 to TRBJ2-7; 14 bases are a match to TRBD2. CDR1 is DFQATT, CDR2 SNEGSKA, per germline (reference sequence). V was pared by 3 bases and J by 3 bases, with 7 bases of the junction left unmatched. The CDR3 consists of 16 residues. The CDR3 sequence: CSARGTSGSEGYEQYF. The CDR3 DNA is TGCAGTGCTAGGGGGACTAGCGGGAGTGAGGGCTACGAGCAGTACTTC.

The sample holds many counts of this clonotype. This chain uses TRBV10-1 with TRBJ2-1; 15 nucleotides match TRBD2. V was pared by 4 bases and J by 4 bases, with 5 bases of the junction left unmatched. Germline V CDR1 and CDR2: WNHNN, SYGVQD (reference sequence). The CDR3 sequence is 17 residues long. The CDR3 loop is CASSGPGTSGRYNEQFF. The CDR3 nucleotides are TGCGCCAGCAGTGGTCCCGGGACTAGCGGGAGGTACAATGAGCAGTTCTTC.

The CDR3 DNA is TGTGCCAGCTCACCACTTTCGAACAGTGAGCAGTTCTTC. Its protein product is CASSPLSNSEQFF. V and J are TRBV18 and TRBJ2-1; D remains unclear. The CDR3 extends over 13 amino acids. V was cut by 1 base and J by 9 bases, with 10 bases left in between. Germline V gives CDR1 KGHSH, CDR2 LQKENI.

Ten or more counts support this clonotype. J is TRBJ2-6 and V is TRBV3-1, with D unresolved. This CDR3 is built from 16 residues. The germline CDR1 and CDR2 sequences are LGHDT and YNNKEL (reference sequence). Trimming took 1 base from V and 0 from J, leaving 7 bases between them. CDR3 DNA sequence: TGTGCCAGCAGCCAAGGGAGTTACTCTGGGGCCAACGTCCTGACTTTC. As protein: CASSQGSYSGANVLTF.

This clonotype is a singleton in its sample. The chain joins TRBV7-2 to TRBJ2-3; D gene unclear. The germline V gene has CDR1 SGHTA and CDR2 FQGNSA. This CDR3 is built from 16 residues. V shed 4 bases and J shed 1 base, with 15 bases lying between them. The chain's CDR3 is CASSYLEATGTDTQYF. The CDR3 nucleotides read TGTGCCAGCAGCTACCTAGAGGCGACGGGCACAGATACGCAGTATTTT.

Concerning this clonotype: One base separates it from a far larger clone, so it is likely a read error. The rearrangement joins TRBV11-2 to TRBJ1-1; D not certain. Germline assignment: CDR1 SGHAT and CDR2 FQNNGV. Trimming removed 5 bases from V and 4 bases from J, with 11 bases in between. The CDR3 is 13 residues long. CDR3 nucleotide sequence: TGTGCCAGCAGCGTTGAAGGTAGCACTGAAGCTTTCTTT. This codes for CASSVEGSTEAFF.

V usage is TRBV20-1 and J usage is TRBJ1-5; D perhaps matches TRBD1 (6 bases). Germline assignment: CDR1 DFQATT and CDR2 SNEGSKA (reference sequence). The CDR3 is 13 amino acids. The V end lost 1 base, the J end lost 5 bases, and 9 bases lay between the germline ends. CDR3 coding DNA: TGCAGTGCTAGAGCCGGGGGCTATCAGCCCCAGCATTTT. This sequence encodes CSARAGGYQPQHF.

This clonotype was picked up many times. The chain couples TRBV7-2 to TRBJ2-5; D gene uncertain. The V and J ends lost 1 base and 4 bases respectively, with 7 bases between them. CDR1 and CDR2 (germline): SGHTA, FQGNSA. The CDR3 totals 13 residues. For the CDR3, the DNA is TGTGCCAGCAGCTTAGTAAAGCGAGAGACCCAGTACTTC. This encodes CASSLVKRETQYF.

There are a few counts of this clonotype. The chain employs TRBV9 and TRBJ2-3; D is possibly TRBD2 (6 bases). The CDR3 has 15 residues. V was shortened by 3 bases and J by 0 bases, with 11 bases between the two germline ends. CDR1 is SGDLS and CDR2 is YYNGEE in the germline V gene. CDR3 protein: CASSAYSGSTDTQYF. The CDR3 DNA reads TGTGCCAGCAGCGCCTATAGCGGAAGCACAGATACGCAGTATTTT.

This clonotype was detected only a few times. J is TRBJ2-2 and V is TRBV29-1; D is ambiguous. CDR3 length: 16 amino acids. Trimming stripped 1 base from V and 0 bases from J, with 12 bases between. Germline-derived CDR1 and CDR2 are SQVTM and ANQGSEA. Written as DNA, the CDR3 is TGCAGCGTTGAAGGGACGAACCTCGCGAACACCGGGGAGCTGTTTTTT. Amino acid sequence: CSVEGTNLANTGELFF.

This clonotype was detected many times. J is TRBJ2-1 and V is TRBV18; the match to TRBD2 covers 7 bases. CDR3 size: 16 residues. V trimming: 2 bases; J trimming: 4 bases; junction bases outside the gene matches: 8. The germline V gene encodes CDR1 KGHSH and CDR2 LQKENI. CDR3 loop: CASSPVRERGYNEQFF. DNA of the CDR3: TGTGCCAGCTCACCAGTGCGGGAGCGAGGATACAATGAGCAGTTCTTC.

The chain combines TRBV25-1 with TRBJ2-2; TRBD2 aligns across 7 bases. The junction had 8 bases not matched to a gene; V was cut back by 3 bases and J by 1 base. The germline gives CDR1 MGHDK, CDR2 SYGVNS. This CDR3 has 17 residues. Here the CDR3 DNA reads TGTGCCAGCAGTGACACCCGAGCTAGCGGGAACACCGGGGAGCTGTTTTTT. Its protein is CASSDTRASGNTGELFF.

This clonotype was counted only a few times. The CDR3 loop reads CASSNRLGVDTQYF. For the CDR3, the DNA is TGTGCCAGCAGTAACCGTCTAGGGGTAGATACGCAGTATTTT. The rearrangement uses TRBV6-2 or TRBV6-3 and TRBJ2-3, with D possibly matching TRBD1 (5 bases). With 5 bases removed from V and 5 bases from J, the gap between germline ends came to 14 bases. The CDR3 totals 14 residues. Germline V gene data show CDR1 as MNHEY and CDR2 as SVGEGT.

This clonotype showed up many times. CDR3 sequence: CASSLQTSGGNEQFF. The DNA for the CDR3 is TGTGCCAGCAGTTTGCAGACTAGCGGTGGTAATGAGCAGTTCTTC. This chain joins TRBV28 and TRBJ2-1; 9 bases match TRBD2. The CDR3 covers 15 residues. V lost 3 bases, J lost 7 bases, and 7 bases stayed unmatched. Germline loops: CDR1 MDHEN, CDR2 SYDVKM.

In its sample, this clonotype was seen a few times. The chain carries TRBV12-3 or TRBV12-4 and TRBJ2-1, with D hard to call. The V gene lost 8 bases and the J gene lost 8 bases, with 10 bases spanning the gap. The CDR3 totals 11 residues. Written as DNA, the CDR3 is TGTGCCAGCGCCGAGGTTGATGAGCAGTTCTTC. Protein: CASAEVDEQFF.

The chain combines TRBV4-1 with TRBJ2-3; 9 bases are a match to TRBD2. The CDR3 contains 17 residues. Germline CDR1 MGHRA, CDR2 YSYEKL. J was trimmed by 4 bases and V by 2 bases; bases with no gene match: 10. CDR3 region: CASSQLLPGLAPDTQYF. The DNA of the CDR3 is TGCGCCAGCAGCCAATTACTGCCGGGACTAGCACCAGATACGCAGTATTTT.

A word on this clonotype: A clone one base away is much larger, so this may be a read error. The genes are TRBV11-1 and TRBJ2-1; 7 positions match TRBD1. Germline CDR1 and CDR2: SGHAT and FQDESV (reference sequence). This CDR3 is built from 14 residues. The CDR3 loop reads CASSLTGAYDEQFF. In DNA form, the CDR3 reads TGTGCCAGCAGCTTAACAGGGGCCTACGATGAGCAGTTCTTC.

For this clonotype: Just one base apart from a much larger clone, this may be a read error. The chain has TRBV30 and TRBJ1-1, with TRBD1 matching over 8 bases. The germline V gene has CDR1 GTSNPN and CDR2 SVGIG (reference sequence). Trimming removed 4 bases from V and 1 base from J; junction bases left unmatched: 8. The CDR3 consists of 15 residues. For the CDR3, the DNA is TGTGCCTGGACCCGTCGACAGGGGTCGAACACTGAAGCTTTCTTT. The encoded protein is CAWTRRQGSNTEAFF.

V and J are TRBV15 and TRBJ1-1, with no clear D. V lost 1 base to trimming and J lost 5 bases, with 8 bases between them. This CDR3 comprises 13 residues. Germline V CDR1 and CDR2: LNHNV, YYDKDF (reference sequence). CDR3 bases: TGTGCCACCAGCAGAGTCTCGGGGACTGAAGCTTTCTTT. Translation gives CATSRVSGTEAFF.

This clonotype was detected ten times or more. This chain joins TRBV28 and TRBJ1-5; 11 nucleotides agree with TRBD1. The CDR3 length is 19 residues. Germline lookup yields CDR1 MDHEN and CDR2 SYDVKM. The ends lost 8 bases at V and 1 base at J; junction bases unmatched: 16. The CDR3 nucleotides are TGTGCCAGCGCCCCCCTGGAGGACAGGGGGCGCGGGAGCAATCAGCCCCAGCATTTT. Its protein is CASAPLEDRGRGSNQPQHF.

In its sample, this clonotype was seen many times. The J gene is TRBJ2-7, the V gene TRBV12-3 or TRBV12-4; D is uncertain. The CDR3 loop spans 14 amino acids. V was clipped by 4 bases and J by 3 bases, with 13 bases between them. The CDR3 DNA follows: TGTGCCAGCAGTTGGGGTGGCAGCCTCTACGAGCAGTACTTC. Amino acids: CASSWGGSLYEQYF.

This clonotype has ten or more counts. The V gene is TRBV20-1, the J gene TRBJ1-1, with no clear D. This CDR3 contains 12 residues. V lost 6 bases and J 1 base, leaving 9 bases between the germline ends. The germline V gene encodes CDR1 DFQATT and CDR2 SNEGSKA (reference sequence). CDR3 coding DNA: TGCAGTGCAGGAGAGGGGAACACTGAAGCTTTCTTT. Translation gives CSAGEGNTEAFF.

This clonotype has more than one count but fewer than ten. This sequence joins TRBV5-6 and TRBJ2-5; a possible D gene is TRBD1 (8 bases). This CDR3 is built from 15 residues. The V gene's germline CDR1 is SGHDT and CDR2 YYEEEE. Trimming took 5 bases from V and 4 from J, leaving 18 bases between them. CDR3 loop: CASRRSGGGGETQYF. Written as DNA, the CDR3 is TGTGCCAGCAGGAGGTCAGGGGGCGGGGGAGAGACCCAGTACTTC.

This clonotype showed up many times. J is TRBJ2-5 and V is TRBV28, with D possibly matching TRBD1 (6 bases). This CDR3 is 15 amino acids long. The V gene lost 2 bases and the J gene lost 2 bases, with 12 bases spanning the gap. Germline assignment: CDR1 MDHEN and CDR2 SYDVKM. The CDR3 coding sequence is TGTGCCAGCAGTTTACCCGGGACACCGCAAGAGACCCAGTACTTC. This gives the protein CASSLPGTPQETQYF.

This clonotype was seen ten or more times. The rearrangement joins TRBV30 to TRBJ2-7; 13 nucleotides align to TRBD2. The trim removed 4 bases at V and 6 bases at J, leaving 9 bases unmatched. Germline V gene data show CDR1 as GTSNPN and CDR2 as SVGIG (reference sequence). The CDR3 is made up of 15 amino acids. This CDR3 is CAWTTSGRSWGEQYF. In DNA, the CDR3 is TGTGCCTGGACGACTAGCGGGAGGTCTTGGGGCGAGCAGTACTTC.

This clonotype was detected many times. The chain joins TRBV6-1 to TRBJ1-5; no firm D call. The germline V gene encodes CDR1 MNHNS and CDR2 SASEGT. Trimming shortened V by 6 bases and J by 9 bases, and 15 bases separated the two germline ends. The CDR3 has 13 residues. Here the CDR3 DNA reads TGTGCCAGCAGAATTGACGGATTGCCGCCCCAGCATTTT. It translates to CASRIDGLPPQHF.

Many counts were recorded for this clonotype. CDR3 nucleotides: TGTGCCAGCAGGGAAACAGGGGGCGCCGGTGAAAAACTGTTTTTT. It codes for CASRETGGAGEKLFF. The chain is built from TRBV12-3 or TRBV12-4 and TRBJ1-4, with 9 bases aligning to TRBD1. The CDR3 extends over 15 amino acids. Germline trimming cut 6 bases from V and 7 bases from J; bases unmatched to any gene: 9.